The sequence of this T cell receptor beta chain was determined in a study of metastatic and nonmetastatic thyroid tumors. Patients were all untreated before their thyroid surgery. This clone was observed a handful of times. This CDR3 is 15 amino acids long. CDR1 and CDR2 (germline): MDHEN, SYDVKM. V lost 6 bases and J lost 7; bases outside the gene matches: 14. MiXCR re-clonotyped the PCR reads for TCRdb. This sample has about 18,000 clones, with less than 40% found just once. This receptor was taken from a male donor with papillary thyroid cancer or a benign thyroid nodule (not recorded which). Some clones in this sample may be carry-over from other donors' samples. The V gene is TRBV28, the J gene TRBJ1-2, with 7 bases lining up with TRBD1. Specimen: tumor tissue. This CDR3 reads CASRTSETGDSGYTF. The CDR3 DNA reads TGTGCCAGCAGAACCTCCGAGACGGGGGACAGTGGCTACACCTTC.